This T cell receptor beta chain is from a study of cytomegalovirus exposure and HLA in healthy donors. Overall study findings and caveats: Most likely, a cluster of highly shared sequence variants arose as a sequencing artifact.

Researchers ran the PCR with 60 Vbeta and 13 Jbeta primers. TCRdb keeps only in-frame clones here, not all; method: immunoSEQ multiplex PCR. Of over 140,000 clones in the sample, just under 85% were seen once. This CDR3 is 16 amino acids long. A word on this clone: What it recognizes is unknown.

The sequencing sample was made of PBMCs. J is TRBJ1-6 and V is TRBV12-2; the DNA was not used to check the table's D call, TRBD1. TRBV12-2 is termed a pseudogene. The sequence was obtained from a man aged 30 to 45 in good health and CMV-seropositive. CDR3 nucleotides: TGTGCAAGTCGACCCCTGGGGCTAGATTGTAATTCACCCCTCCACTTT. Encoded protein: CASRPLGLDCNSPLHF.